This paragraph reports one TCR beta chain. The same CDR3 also results from other DNA sequences found in this sample. This sample is part of a study of human versus mouse CDR3 diversity and MHC coevolution. Germline values: CDR1 SGHRS, CDR2 YFSETQ. The V end lost 1 base, the J end lost 1 base, and 7 bases lay between the germline ends. The CDR3 loop spans 14 amino acids. Produced via immunoSEQ multiplex PCR; TCRdb's table is partial and in-frame only. Found here are 80,000 or so clones, 93% of them singletons; the top ten hold about 1.4%. The genes are TRBV5-1 and TRBJ2-3; D may be TRBD2 (5 bases). The source of this sequence is a person aged 25 to 69 in good health. Sequenced material: naive CD4+ T cells from blood. Subset indicated: CD45RO-negative CD62L-positive naive CD4 T cells. CDR3 protein: CASSLLRGTDTQYF. The CDR3 DNA reads as TGCGCCAGCAGCTTGCTGAGGGGCACAGATACGCAGTATTTT.